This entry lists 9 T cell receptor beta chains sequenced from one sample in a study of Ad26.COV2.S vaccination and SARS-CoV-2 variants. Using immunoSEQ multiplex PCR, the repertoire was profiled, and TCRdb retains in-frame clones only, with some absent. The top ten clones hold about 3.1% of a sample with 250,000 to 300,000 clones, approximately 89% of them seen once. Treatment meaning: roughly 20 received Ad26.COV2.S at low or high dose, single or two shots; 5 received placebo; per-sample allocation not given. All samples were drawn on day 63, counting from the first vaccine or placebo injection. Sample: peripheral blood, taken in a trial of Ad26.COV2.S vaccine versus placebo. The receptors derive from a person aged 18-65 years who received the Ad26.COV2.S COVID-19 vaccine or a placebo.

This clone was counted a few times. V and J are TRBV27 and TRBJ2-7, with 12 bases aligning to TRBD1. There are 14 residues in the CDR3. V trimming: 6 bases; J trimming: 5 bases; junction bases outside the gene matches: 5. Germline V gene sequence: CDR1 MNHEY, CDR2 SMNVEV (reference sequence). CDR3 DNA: TGTGCCAGCAGACCGGGGACAGGGGGCCACGAGCAGTACTTC. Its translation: CASRPGTGGHEQYF.

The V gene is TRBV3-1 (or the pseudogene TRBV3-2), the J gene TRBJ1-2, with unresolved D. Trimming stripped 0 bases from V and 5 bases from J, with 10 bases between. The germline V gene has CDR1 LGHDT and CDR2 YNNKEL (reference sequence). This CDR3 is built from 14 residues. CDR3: CASSQEVGKYGYTF. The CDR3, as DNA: TGTGCCAGCAGCCAAGAGGTAGGGAAGTATGGCTACACCTTC.

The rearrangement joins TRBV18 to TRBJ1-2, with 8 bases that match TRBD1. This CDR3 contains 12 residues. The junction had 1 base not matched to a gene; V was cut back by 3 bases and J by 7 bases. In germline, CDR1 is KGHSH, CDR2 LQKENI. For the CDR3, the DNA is TGTGCCAGCTCACCTGACAGGGGTGGCTACACCTTC. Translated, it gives CASSPDRGGYTF.

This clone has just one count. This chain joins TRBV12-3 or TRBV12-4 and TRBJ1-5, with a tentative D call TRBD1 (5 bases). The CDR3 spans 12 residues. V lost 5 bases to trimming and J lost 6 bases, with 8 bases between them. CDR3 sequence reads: CASSRGGQPQHF. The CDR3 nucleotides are TGTGCCAGCAGTCGGGGGGGTCAGCCCCAGCATTTT.

CDR3 protein: CSVVRRTGSTDTQYF. The DNA of the CDR3 is TGCAGCGTTGTTCGGAGGACAGGGAGCACAGATACGCAGTATTTT. This chain connects TRBV29-1 to TRBJ2-3; 8 bases are a match to TRBD1. V shed 4 bases and J 0 bases; nucleotides not matched to a gene: 6. This CDR3 spans 15 amino acids. Germline loops: CDR1 SQVTM, CDR2 ANQGSEA.

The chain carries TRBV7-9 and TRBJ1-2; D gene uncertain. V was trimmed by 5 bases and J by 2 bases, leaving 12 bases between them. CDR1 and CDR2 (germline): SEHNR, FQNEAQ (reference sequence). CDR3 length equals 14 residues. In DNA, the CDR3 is TGTGCCAGCAGCCCCTCAGGAGTCAACTATGGCTACACCTTC. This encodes CASSPSGVNYGYTF. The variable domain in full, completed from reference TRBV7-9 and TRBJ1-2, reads DTGVSQNPRHKITKRGQNVTFRCDPISEHNRLYWYRQTLGQGPEFLTYFQNEAQLEKSRLLSDRFSAERPKGSFSTLEIQRTEQGDSAMYLCASSPSGVNYGYTFGSGTRLTVV.

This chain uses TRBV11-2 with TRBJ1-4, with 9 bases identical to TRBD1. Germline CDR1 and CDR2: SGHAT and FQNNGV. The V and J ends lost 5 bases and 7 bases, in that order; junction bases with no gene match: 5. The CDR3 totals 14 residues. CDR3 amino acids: CASSLGTGSEKLFF. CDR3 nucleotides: TGTGCCAGCAGCCTCGGGACAGGGTCTGAAAAACTGTTTTTT.

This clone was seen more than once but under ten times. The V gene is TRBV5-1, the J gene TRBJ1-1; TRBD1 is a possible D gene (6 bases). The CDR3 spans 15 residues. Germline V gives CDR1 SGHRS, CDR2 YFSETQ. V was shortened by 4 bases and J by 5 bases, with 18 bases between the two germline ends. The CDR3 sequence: CASSGGLAGATEAFF. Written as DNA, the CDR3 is TGCGCCAGCAGCGGGGGCTTGGCGGGCGCTACTGAAGCTTTCTTT.

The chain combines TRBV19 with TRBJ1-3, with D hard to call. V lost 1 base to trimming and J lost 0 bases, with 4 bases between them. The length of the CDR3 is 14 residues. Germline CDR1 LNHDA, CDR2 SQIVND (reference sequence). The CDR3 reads CASSIADSGNTIYF. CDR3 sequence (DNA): TGTGCCAGTAGTATAGCAGACTCTGGAAACACCATATATTTT. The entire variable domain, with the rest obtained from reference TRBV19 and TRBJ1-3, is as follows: DGGITQSPKYLFRKEGQNVTLSCEQNLNHDAMYWYRQDPGQGLRLIYYSQIVNDFQKGDIAEGYSVSREKKESFPLTVTSAQKNPTAFYLCASSIADSGNTIYFGEGSWLTVV.